The 22 T cell receptor beta chains below were found in one sample sequenced in a study of cytomegalovirus exposure and HLA in healthy donors. Researchers ran the PCR with 60 Vbeta and 13 Jbeta primers. Generated by immunoSEQ multiplex PCR, the TCRdb table keeps only in-frame clones and is missing some. The sample holds some 110,000 clones, approximately 79% seen once. Sequenced input: PBMCs. These TCRs come from a man aged 45-60 years in good health and CMV-seropositive.

This clone was recorded a few times. The chain links TRBV11-2 to TRBJ2-1; TRBD2 might be the D (5 bases). Trimming shortened V by 3 bases and J by 4 bases, and 13 bases separated the two germline ends. The CDR3 sequence is 15 residues long. Germline assignment: CDR1 SGHAT and CDR2 FQNNGV. The CDR3 DNA follows: TGTGCCAGCAGCTTCAGGACTTCCCAGTACAATGAGCAGTTCTTC. The encoded protein is CASSFRTSQYNEQFF.

V and J are TRBV6-1 and TRBJ1-4; a possible D gene is TRBD1 (5 bases). Germline V gives CDR1 MNHNS, CDR2 SASEGT. The CDR3 consists of 15 residues. With 2 bases removed from V and 0 bases from J, the gap between germline ends came to 7 bases. The CDR3 DNA sequence: TGTGCCAGCAGTGAAAGGGGTGCAACTAATGAAAAACTGTTTTTT. Encoded protein: CASSERGATNEKLFF.

The J gene is TRBJ2-5, the V gene TRBV7-9; D is perhaps TRBD1 (6 bases). V was cut by 4 bases and J by 1 base, with 10 bases left in between. This CDR3 is 14 amino acids long. Per germline, CDR1 SEHNR and CDR2 FQNEAQ (reference sequence). The CDR3 reads CASSWTVTQETQYF. The CDR3 region has the DNA TGTGCCAGCAGCTGGACAGTAACCCAAGAGACCCAGTACTTC.

V is TRBV5-4 and J is TRBJ2-5, with TRBD2 identical over 10 bases. V was clipped by 1 base and J by 3 bases; unmatched bases: 0. CDR3 size: 14 residues. Germline assignment: CDR1 SGHNT and CDR2 YYREEE (reference sequence). The CDR3 DNA follows: TGTGCCAGCAGCTTGACTAGCGGGAAAGAGACCCAGTACTTC. Translating it yields CASSLTSGKETQYF.

The chain couples TRBV18 to TRBJ2-1, with D possibly TRBD2 on 5 matching bases. V dropped 6 bases and J dropped 1 base, with 13 bases sitting between them. The CDR3 has 15 amino acids. Germline V lookup: CDR1 KGHSH, CDR2 LQKENI. The DNA for the CDR3 is TGTGCCAGCTCCCTGACTACCTCTTCCTACAATGAGCAGTTCTTC. It translates to CASSLTTSSYNEQFF.

This chain uses TRBV5-1 with TRBJ2-2, with a possible D match to TRBD2 (6 bases). Trimming left V 0 bases short and J 1 base short, with 10 bases between. Germline V gene lookup returns CDR1 SGHRS and CDR2 YFSETQ. This CDR3 comprises 16 residues. CDR3 DNA: TGCGCCAGCAGCTTGGGGGGTAGCGGGAACACCGGGGAGCTGTTTTTT. Protein: CASSLGGSGNTGELFF.

The chain links TRBV6-6 to TRBJ2-2; 7 bases map to TRBD1. Trimming at V came to 5 bases and at J to 5 bases, leaving 5 bases not matched to a gene. CDR1 is MNHNY, CDR2 SVGAGI, per germline (reference sequence). This CDR3 region has 14 residues. In DNA form, the CDR3 reads TGTGCCAGCAGTGAGGGGGCGTGGACCGGGGAGCTGTTTTTT. This codes for CASSEGAWTGELFF.

The chain is built from TRBV12-5 and TRBJ2-5, with 7 bases fitting TRBD2. From germline, CDR1 is LGHNT and CDR2 FRNRAP. V lost 7 bases, J lost 1 base, and 3 bases stayed unmatched. The CDR3 consists of 13 residues. The CDR3: CASEASGQETQYF. The CDR3 region has the DNA TGTGCTAGTGAAGCTAGCGGCCAAGAGACCCAGTACTTC.

This clone appeared a single time. The CDR3 sequence is CASSGWISGKSYEQYF. The DNA for the CDR3 is TGTGCCAGCAGTGGTTGGATTAGCGGGAAATCGTACGAGCAGTACTTC. The chain uses TRBV6-1 and TRBJ2-7; 8 bases match TRBD2. The germline V gene has CDR1 MNHNS and CDR2 SASEGT. Trimming cost V 4 bases and J 4 bases; bases outside gene matches: 12. The CDR3 runs to 16 residues.

The V gene is TRBV6-5, the J gene TRBJ2-5; unclear D gene. Germline values: CDR1 MNHEY, CDR2 SVGAGI. The CDR3 totals 16 residues. Trimming pared 0 bases from V and 5 bases from J, leaving 16 bases between. The chain's CDR3 is CASSYSLGPRLETQYF. In DNA form, the CDR3 reads TGTGCCAGCAGTTACTCTCTTGGCCCTAGATTGGAGACCCAGTACTTC.

About this clone itself: The junction differs from germline at one of its ends, possibly a read error. The rearrangement joins TRBV5-4 to TRBJ1-6; 9 bases agree with TRBD1. This CDR3 region has 14 residues. Germline CDR1 is SGHNT and CDR2 is YYREEE (reference sequence). The CDR3 region has the DNA TGTGCCAGCAACTTGGACAGGGGTGATTCACCCCTCCACTTT. This sequence encodes CASNLDRGDSPLHF.

The chain combines TRBV5-4 with TRBJ2-1, with D possibly being TRBD1 (6 bases). V lost 5 bases and J 3 bases, leaving 12 bases between the germline ends. Germline V CDR1 and CDR2: SGHNT, YYREEE (reference sequence). The CDR3 has 14 residues. The CDR3 loop reads CASRGASDYNEQFF. CDR3 sequence (DNA): TGTGCCAGCAGGGGGGCCTCGGACTACAATGAGCAGTTCTTC.

The chain joins TRBV10-1 to TRBJ1-1; D gene uncertain. Trimming removed 0 bases from V and 0 bases from J, with 8 bases in between. Germline loops: CDR1 WNHNN, CDR2 SYGVQD (reference sequence). The CDR3 length is 15 residues. The CDR3 reads CASSESAVVNTEAFF. The CDR3 DNA is TGCGCCAGCAGTGAGTCGGCGGTCGTGAACACTGAAGCTTTCTTT.

The chain has TRBV6-6 and TRBJ2-7, with a weak D call TRBD2 (6 bases). CDR3 length: 15 amino acids. Deletions cut 4 bases from V and 6 bases from J, with 19 bases between. Per the germline V gene, CDR1 is MNHNY and CDR2 is SVGAGI (reference sequence). CDR3 sequence reads: CASSWRALHEGEQYF. CDR3 DNA sequence: TGTGCCAGCAGTTGGAGGGCTCTCCACGAGGGCGAGCAGTACTTC.

The chain uses TRBV7-9 and TRBJ2-1; 7 bases line up with TRBD2. J lost 0 bases, V lost 4 bases, and 6 bases had no gene match. The CDR3 consists of 16 residues. Germline CDR1 and CDR2: SEHNR and FQNEAQ (reference sequence). The CDR3 DNA follows: TGTGCCAGCAGCTACCTAGCGGATAGCTCCTACAATGAGCAGTTCTTC. Translating it yields CASSYLADSSYNEQFF.

The count of this clone is one. V gene TRBV12-5 combines with J gene TRBJ1-3, with D uncertain. The CDR3 has 16 residues. CDR1 and CDR2 (germline): LGHNT, FRNRAP. V was cut by 6 bases and J by 0 bases, with 15 bases left in between. CDR3 loop: CASGAEVPSSGNTIYF. The DNA of the CDR3 is TGTGCTAGTGGGGCGGAGGTCCCCTCCTCTGGAAACACCATATATTTT.

The chain is built from TRBV7-2 and TRBJ1-2; D is uncertain. Germline V lookup: CDR1 SGHTA, CDR2 FQGNSA. This CDR3 comprises 12 residues. V was cut by 5 bases and J by 0 bases, with 4 bases left in between. CDR3 in amino acids: CASSPSNYGYTF. In DNA, the CDR3 is TGTGCCAGCAGCCCTTCTAACTATGGCTACACCTTC.

The chain employs TRBV5-1 and TRBJ1-5; D remains ambiguous. V was pared by 0 bases and J by 2 bases, with 9 bases between. Germline-derived CDR1 and CDR2 are SGHRS and YFSETQ. The CDR3 length is 15 residues. The CDR3 protein is CASSLAPAGNQPQHF. The CDR3 bases are TGCGCCAGCAGCTTGGCTCCCGCGGGCAATCAGCCCCAGCATTTT.

CDR3 bases: TGCGCCAGCCGCACATATCCTAGCGGGGGGGCCAATGAGCAGTTCTTC. Its protein product is CASRTYPSGGANEQFF. The chain couples TRBV5-1 to TRBJ2-1; 12 nucleotides line up with TRBD2. The V gene's germline CDR1 is SGHRS and CDR2 YFSETQ. This CDR3 is built from 16 residues. V lost 7 bases, J lost 6 bases, and 11 bases stayed unmatched.

This clone was picked up a small number of times. The chain couples TRBV28 to TRBJ2-3; TRBD1 matches 9 bases. J gave up 7 bases and V 7 bases, and 15 bases lay outside the gene matches. CDR3 length equals 16 residues. The germline V gene has CDR1 MDHEN and CDR2 SYDVKM. CDR3 DNA sequence: TGTGCCAGCAATATAAGGCGGGACAGGGTTTTAAATACGCAGTATTTT. This translates into CASNIRRDRVLNTQYF.

This clone has only a few counts. The V call is TRBV6-5, the J call TRBJ2-7; D might be TRBD1 (6 bases). Trimming left V 6 bases short and J 3 bases short, with 18 bases between. The CDR3 spans 15 residues. From germline, CDR1 is MNHEY and CDR2 SVGAGI. CDR3 region: CASRRAGTHRYEQYF. The CDR3 DNA reads TGTGCCAGCAGAAGAGCCGGGACACATCGCTACGAGCAGTACTTC.

This chain connects TRBV19 to TRBJ1-1, with TRBD1 matching 9 bases. The CDR3 has 16 amino acids. From germline, CDR1 is LNHDA and CDR2 SQIVND (reference sequence). J lost 2 bases, V lost 5 bases, and 9 bases had no gene match. Here the CDR3 reads CASSSTGGRGNTEAFF. CDR3 nucleotides: TGTGCCAGTAGTTCGACAGGGGGACGGGGCAACACTGAAGCTTTCTTT.